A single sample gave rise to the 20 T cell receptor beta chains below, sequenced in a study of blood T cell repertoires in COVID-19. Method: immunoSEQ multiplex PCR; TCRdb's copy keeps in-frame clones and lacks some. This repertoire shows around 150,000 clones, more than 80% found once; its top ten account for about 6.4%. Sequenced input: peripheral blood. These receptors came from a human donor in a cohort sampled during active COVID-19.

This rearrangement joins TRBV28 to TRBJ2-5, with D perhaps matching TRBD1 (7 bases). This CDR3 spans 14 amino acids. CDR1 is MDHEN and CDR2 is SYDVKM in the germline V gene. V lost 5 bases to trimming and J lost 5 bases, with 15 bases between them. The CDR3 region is CASSEPRGAETQYF. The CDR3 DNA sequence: TGTGCCAGCAGTGAACCCAGGGGGGCGGAGACCCAGTACTTC.

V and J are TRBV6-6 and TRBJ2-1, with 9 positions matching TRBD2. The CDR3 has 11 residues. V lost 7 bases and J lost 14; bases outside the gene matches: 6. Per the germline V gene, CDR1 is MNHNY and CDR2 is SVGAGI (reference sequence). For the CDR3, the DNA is TGTGCCAGCATATCGGGCGGGGGGGAGTTCTTC. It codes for CASISGGGEFF.

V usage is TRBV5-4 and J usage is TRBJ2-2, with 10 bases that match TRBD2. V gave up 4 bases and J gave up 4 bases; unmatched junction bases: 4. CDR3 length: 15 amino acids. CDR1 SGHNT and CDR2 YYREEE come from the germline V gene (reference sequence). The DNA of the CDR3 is TGTGCCAGCAGCCATAGCGGGGGGTCCACCGGGGAGCTGTTTTTT. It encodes CASSHSGGSTGELFF.

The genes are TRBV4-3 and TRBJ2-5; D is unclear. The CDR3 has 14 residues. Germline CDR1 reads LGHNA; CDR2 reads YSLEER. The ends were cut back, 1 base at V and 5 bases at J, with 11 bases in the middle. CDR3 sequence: CASSQVPGRETQYF. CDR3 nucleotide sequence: TGCGCCAGCAGCCAAGTTCCAGGTCGGGAGACCCAGTACTTC.

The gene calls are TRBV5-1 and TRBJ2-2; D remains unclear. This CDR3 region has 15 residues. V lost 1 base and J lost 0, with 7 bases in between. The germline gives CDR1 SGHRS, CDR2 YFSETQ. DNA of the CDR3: TGCGCCAGCAGCTTGAATCAGGCGAACACCGGGGAGCTGTTTTTT. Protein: CASSLNQANTGELFF.

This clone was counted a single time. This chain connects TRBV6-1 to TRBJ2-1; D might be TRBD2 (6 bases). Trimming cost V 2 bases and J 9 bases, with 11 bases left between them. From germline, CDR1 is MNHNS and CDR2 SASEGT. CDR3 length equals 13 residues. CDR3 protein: CASSERSGGEQFF. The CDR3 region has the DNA TGTGCCAGCAGTGAAAGGTCCGGGGGTGAGCAGTTCTTC.

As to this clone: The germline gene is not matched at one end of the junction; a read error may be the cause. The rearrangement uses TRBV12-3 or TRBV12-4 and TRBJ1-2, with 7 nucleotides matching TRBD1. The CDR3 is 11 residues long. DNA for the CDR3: TGTGCCAGCAGTTTGGGACAGATGGCTTACTTC. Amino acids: CASSLGQMAYF.

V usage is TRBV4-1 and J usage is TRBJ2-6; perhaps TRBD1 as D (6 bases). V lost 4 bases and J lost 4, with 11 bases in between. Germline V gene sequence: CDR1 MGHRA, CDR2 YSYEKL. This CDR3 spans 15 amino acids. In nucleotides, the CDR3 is TGCGCCAGCAGCCCGACCGGGACAGGGGCCAACGTCCTGACTTTC. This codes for CASSPTGTGANVLTF.

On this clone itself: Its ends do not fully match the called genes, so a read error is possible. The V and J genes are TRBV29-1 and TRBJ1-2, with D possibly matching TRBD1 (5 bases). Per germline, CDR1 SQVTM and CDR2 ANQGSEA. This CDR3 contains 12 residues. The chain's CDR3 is CSVDVALGQGAF. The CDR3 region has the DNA TGCAGCGTTGATGTGGCATTGGGGCAGGGTGCCTTC.

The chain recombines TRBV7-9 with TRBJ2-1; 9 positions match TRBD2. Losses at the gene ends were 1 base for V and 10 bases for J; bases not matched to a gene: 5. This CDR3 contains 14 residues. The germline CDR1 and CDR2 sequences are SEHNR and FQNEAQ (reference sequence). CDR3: CASSLGPAGGEQFF. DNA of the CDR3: TGTGCCAGCAGCTTAGGTCCCGCGGGGGGGGAGCAGTTCTTC.

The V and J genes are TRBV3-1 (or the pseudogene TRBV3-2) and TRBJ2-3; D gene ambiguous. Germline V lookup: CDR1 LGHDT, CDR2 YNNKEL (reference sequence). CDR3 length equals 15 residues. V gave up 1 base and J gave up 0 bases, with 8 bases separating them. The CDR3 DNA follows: TGTGCCAGCAGCCAAGTACTTACTAGCACAGATACGCAGTATTTT. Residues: CASSQVLTSTDTQYF.

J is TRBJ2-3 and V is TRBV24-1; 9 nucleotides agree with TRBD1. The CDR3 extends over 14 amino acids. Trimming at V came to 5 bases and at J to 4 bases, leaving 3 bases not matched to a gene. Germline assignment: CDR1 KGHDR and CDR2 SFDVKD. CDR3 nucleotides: TGTGCCACCAGTGCCGGGACAGGGTCAGATACGCAGTATTTT. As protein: CATSAGTGSDTQYF.

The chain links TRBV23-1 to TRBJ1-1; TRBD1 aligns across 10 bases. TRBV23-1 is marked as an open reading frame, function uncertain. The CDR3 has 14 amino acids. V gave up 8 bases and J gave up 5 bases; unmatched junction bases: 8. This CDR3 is CASGRDRGRTEAFF. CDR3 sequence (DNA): TGCGCCAGCGGTAGGGACAGGGGCAGAACTGAAGCTTTCTTT.

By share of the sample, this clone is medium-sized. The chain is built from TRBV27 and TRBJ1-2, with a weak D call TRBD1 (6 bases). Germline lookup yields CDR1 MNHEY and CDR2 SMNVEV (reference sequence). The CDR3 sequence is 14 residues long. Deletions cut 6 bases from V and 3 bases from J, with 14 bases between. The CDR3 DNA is TGTGCCAGCAGCCGATACAGGGATCACTATGGCTACACCTTC. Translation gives CASSRYRDHYGYTF.

The CDR3 region has the DNA TGTGCCTGGAGAGTAGCCCGGGGGGATGCCAAAAACATTCAGTACTTC. It codes for CAWRVARGDAKNIQYF. The gene calls are TRBV30 and TRBJ2-4; TRBD2 agrees at 7 bases. CDR3 size: 16 residues. V was pared by 3 bases and J by 1 base, with 9 bases of the junction left unmatched. The germline V gene encodes CDR1 GTSNPN and CDR2 SVGIG (reference sequence).

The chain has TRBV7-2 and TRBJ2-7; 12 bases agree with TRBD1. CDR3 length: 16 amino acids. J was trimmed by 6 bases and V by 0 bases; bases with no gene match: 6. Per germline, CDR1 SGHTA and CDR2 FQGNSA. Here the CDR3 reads CASSLAGGQGAGEQYF. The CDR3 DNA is TGTGCCAGCAGCTTAGCTGGGGGACAGGGGGCTGGCGAGCAGTACTTC. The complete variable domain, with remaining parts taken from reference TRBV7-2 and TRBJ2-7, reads GAGVSQSPSNKVTEKGKDVELRCDPISGHTALYWYRQSLGQGLEFLIYFQGNSAPDKSGLPSDRFSAERTGGSVSTLTIQRTQQEDSAVYLCASSLAGGQGAGEQYFGPGTRLTVT.

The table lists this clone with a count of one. The DNA for the CDR3 is TGCGCCAGCAGCCAAGAGGCGGGGCTAAATGGGAACATTCAGTACTTC. Translated, it gives CASSQEAGLNGNIQYF. The chain recombines TRBV4-3 with TRBJ2-4; perhaps TRBD2 as D (6 bases). The ends were cut back, 0 bases at V and 7 bases at J, with 16 bases in the middle. The CDR3 is made up of 16 amino acids. The germline gives CDR1 LGHNA, CDR2 YSLEER.

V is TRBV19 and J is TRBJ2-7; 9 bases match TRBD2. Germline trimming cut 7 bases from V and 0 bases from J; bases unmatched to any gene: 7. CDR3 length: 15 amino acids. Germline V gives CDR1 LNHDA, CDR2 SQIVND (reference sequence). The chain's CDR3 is CASKRLAEGSYEQYF. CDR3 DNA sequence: TGTGCCAGTAAAAGACTAGCGGAGGGCTCCTACGAGCAGTACTTC.

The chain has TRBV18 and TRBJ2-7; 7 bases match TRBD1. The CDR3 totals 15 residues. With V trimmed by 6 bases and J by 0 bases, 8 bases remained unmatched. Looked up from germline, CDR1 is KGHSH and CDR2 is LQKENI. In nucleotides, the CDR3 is TGTGCCAGCTCCTTTCCGGGACAGAGCTCCTACGAGCAGTACTTC. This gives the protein CASSFPGQSSYEQYF.

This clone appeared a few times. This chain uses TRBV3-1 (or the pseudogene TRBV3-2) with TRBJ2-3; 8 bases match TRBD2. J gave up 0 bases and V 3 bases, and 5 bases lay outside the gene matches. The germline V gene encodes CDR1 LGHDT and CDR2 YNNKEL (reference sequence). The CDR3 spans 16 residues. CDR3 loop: CASSQAGGASTDTQYF. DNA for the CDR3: TGTGCCAGCAGCCAGGCGGGGGGAGCTAGCACAGATACGCAGTATTTT.